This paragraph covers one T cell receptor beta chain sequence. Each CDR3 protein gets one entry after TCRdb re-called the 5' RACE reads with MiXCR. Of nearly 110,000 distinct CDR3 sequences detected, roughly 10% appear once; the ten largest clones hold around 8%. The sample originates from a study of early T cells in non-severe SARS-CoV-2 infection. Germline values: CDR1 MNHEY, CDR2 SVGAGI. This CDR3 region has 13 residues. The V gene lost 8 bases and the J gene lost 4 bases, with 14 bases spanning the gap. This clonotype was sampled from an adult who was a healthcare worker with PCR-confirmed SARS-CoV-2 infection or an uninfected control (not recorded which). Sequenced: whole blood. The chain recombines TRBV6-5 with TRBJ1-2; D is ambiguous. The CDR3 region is CASRQAGAYGYTF. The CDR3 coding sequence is TGTGCCAGCCGCCAGGCCGGCGCCTATGGCTACACCTTC.